The rows below give T cell receptor beta chains drawn from one sample of a study of shared clonotypes between healthy human individuals. Sequencing was performed with immunoSEQ multiplex PCR; in TCRdb, only in-frame clones are kept and a portion is missing. The table has millions of clones, roughly 94% seen once. Sequencing input: naive CD4+ T cells sorted from blood. These receptors were collected from a man aged 18-30 years in good health. CDR3s leave out the opening cysteine and the closing phenylalanine or tryptophan. Each record gives: D gene, V gene, J gene, CDR3 protein. A D gene is named only where the DNA matches it firmly.

D gene: -; V gene: TRBV27; J gene: TRBJ1-1; CDR3 protein: ASSSRTAYTEAF
D gene: -; V gene: TRBV15; J gene: TRBJ1-6; CDR3 protein: ATSRVGESPLH
D gene: TRBD1; V gene: TRBV7-9; J gene: TRBJ1-6; CDR3 protein: ASSLRQGDNSPLH
D gene: -; V gene: TRBV7-9; J gene: TRBJ1-2; CDR3 protein: ASSRGVSGYGYT
D gene: TRBD1; V gene: TRBV19; J gene: TRBJ2-3; CDR3 protein: ASSRGQGLTDTQY
D gene: -; V gene: TRBV10-3; J gene: TRBJ1-2; CDR3 protein: AISEMQGTHYGYT
D gene: -; V gene: TRBV2; J gene: TRBJ2-7; CDR3 protein: ASRTIEDYEQY
D gene: -; V gene: TRBV10-2; J gene: TRBJ1-6; CDR3 protein: ASSEFGGNSPLH
D gene: -; V gene: TRBV7-6; J gene: TRBJ1-1; CDR3 protein: ASSLNGELGTEAF
D gene: TRBD2; V gene: TRBV10-3; J gene: TRBJ2-7; CDR3 protein: AISESRSGRKYEQY
D gene: -; V gene: TRBV18; J gene: TRBJ2-2; CDR3 protein: ASSLTGSLNTGELF
D gene: -; V gene: TRBV7-2; J gene: TRBJ2-5; CDR3 protein: ASSLEVGGSGQETQY
D gene: -; V gene: TRBV19; J gene: TRBJ1-1; CDR3 protein: ASRAGATNTEAF
D gene: -; V gene: TRBV2; J gene: TRBJ2-7; CDR3 protein: ASSEGRLSGGYEQY
D gene: -; V gene: TRBV6-4; J gene: TRBJ1-6; CDR3 protein: ASSDSHRNNSPLH
D gene: TRBD1; V gene: TRBV29-1; J gene: TRBJ1-2; CDR3 protein: SVRDRGLVGYT
D gene: TRBD2; V gene: TRBV12-5; J gene: TRBJ2-7; CDR3 protein: ASAGAGGVYEQY
D gene: -; V gene: TRBV19; J gene: TRBJ1-2; CDR3 protein: ASSALYGTPIYGYT
D gene: -; V gene: TRBV5-1; J gene: TRBJ2-3; CDR3 protein: ASSSIPRDTQY
D gene: -; V gene: TRBV6-5; J gene: TRBJ1-2; CDR3 protein: ASSYSGEPYGYT
D gene: -; V gene: TRBV5-1; J gene: TRBJ1-3; CDR3 protein: ASRRQAGMDTIY
D gene: -; V gene: TRBV2; J gene: TRBJ1-1; CDR3 protein: ASNQLQGNTEAF
D gene: -; V gene: TRBV19; J gene: TRBJ2-3; CDR3 protein: ASSLSGVLGTDTQY
D gene: TRBD1; V gene: TRBV6-5; J gene: TRBJ1-2; CDR3 protein: ASSRGQGDGYT
D gene: -; V gene: TRBV18; J gene: TRBJ2-1; CDR3 protein: ASSPGQYNEQF
D gene: -; V gene: TRBV6-5; J gene: TRBJ2-7; CDR3 protein: ASSRGGGPYEQY
D gene: -; V gene: TRBV27; J gene: TRBJ1-1; CDR3 protein: ASSPSWNTEAF
D gene: TRBD1; V gene: TRBV6-1; J gene: TRBJ2-5; CDR3 protein: ASSDRGETQY
D gene: TRBD2; V gene: TRBV5-4; J gene: TRBJ2-7; CDR3 protein: ASSSDMAGGTHEQY
D gene: -; V gene: TRBV5-1; J gene: TRBJ2-7; CDR3 protein: ASTIGPASYEQY
D gene: TRBD1; V gene: TRBV27; J gene: TRBJ1-2; CDR3 protein: ASSPSGTGFYGYT
D gene: TRBD2; V gene: TRBV28; J gene: TRBJ2-3; CDR3 protein: ASSLGFGGSGKDTQY
D gene: -; V gene: TRBV21-1; J gene: TRBJ2-7; CDR3 protein: ASSKGAVKKGNEQY
D gene: -; V gene: TRBV7-8; J gene: TRBJ1-3; CDR3 protein: ASSWTSSSSGNTIY
D gene: -; V gene: TRBV19; J gene: TRBJ2-4; CDR3 protein: ASSTAGPRKNIQY
D gene: TRBD2; V gene: TRBV6-6; J gene: TRBJ2-1; CDR3 protein: ASSPGTSGSLEQF
D gene: -; V gene: TRBV7-9; J gene: TRBJ1-6; CDR3 protein: ASATAQYNSPLH
D gene: -; V gene: TRBV19; J gene: TRBJ1-2; CDR3 protein: ASGRTDGYT
D gene: -; V gene: TRBV5-5; J gene: TRBJ2-7; CDR3 protein: ASSFIPGPSYEQY
D gene: TRBD2; V gene: TRBV7-8; J gene: TRBJ2-3; CDR3 protein: ASSKLAGGPGDTQY
D gene: TRBD2; V gene: TRBV2; J gene: TRBJ2-5; CDR3 protein: ASTLGVAGRETQY
D gene: TRBD2; V gene: TRBV7-9; J gene: TRBJ2-3; CDR3 protein: ASSNRYGGTDTQY
D gene: -; V gene: TRBV5-1; J gene: TRBJ2-1; CDR3 protein: ASGTASYNEQF
D gene: TRBD1; V gene: TRBV6-1; J gene: TRBJ1-2; CDR3 protein: ASSAVVGQEHYGYT
D gene: -; V gene: TRBV15; J gene: TRBJ1-4; CDR3 protein: ATSRDVTGWNEKLF
D gene: -; V gene: TRBV6-1; J gene: TRBJ1-6; CDR3 protein: ASSEVGGVNSPLH
D gene: TRBD1; V gene: TRBV4-3; J gene: TRBJ1-4; CDR3 protein: ASSPRTGREKLF
D gene: TRBD2; V gene: TRBV5-1; J gene: TRBJ2-7; CDR3 protein: ASTREGSLSYEQY
D gene: TRBD2; V gene: TRBV6-6; J gene: TRBJ2-7; CDR3 protein: ASNNMGGSGYEQY
D gene: TRBD2; V gene: TRBV19; J gene: TRBJ2-5; CDR3 protein: ASSIKLAGQETQY